Listed here are 21 T cell receptor beta chains from one sample, sequenced in a study of T cell repertoires in cytomegalovirus infection. From the reads, TCRdb called clonotypes with MiXCR, one entry per CDR3 protein. The sample contains hundreds of thousands of distinct CDR3 sequences, around 31% of which appear only once. Their antigens remain unidentified. The sample in question was cultured PBMCs, obtained from culture after CMV antigen stimulation. The receptors come from a human donor in good health (CMV status not recorded). Some clones in this sample may be carry-over from other donors' samples.

There are a few counts of this clonotype. The chain has TRBV7-8 and TRBJ2-5, with D perhaps TRBD2 (5 bases). CDR3 length: 14 amino acids. V lost 4 bases, J lost 2 bases, and 11 bases lay in between. Germline V gene data show CDR1 as SGHVS and CDR2 as FQNEAQ. Here the CDR3 reads CASSSEPGQETQYF. DNA of the CDR3: TGTGCCAGCAGCTCCGAACCGGGGCAAGAGACCCAGTACTTC.

This clonotype has a handful of counts. The chain uses TRBV7-9 and TRBJ2-1; no firm D call. Per germline, CDR1 SEHNR and CDR2 FQNEAQ (reference sequence). V shed 4 bases and J shed 12 bases, with 16 bases lying between them. This CDR3 is 13 amino acids long. The CDR3 here is CASSSPATMGQFF. The CDR3 DNA reads as TGTGCCAGCAGCTCCCCGGCAACGATGGGGCAGTTCTTC.

This clonotype came up a few times. The J gene is TRBJ1-4, the V gene TRBV7-2; 7 bases are shared with TRBD1. After removal of 5 bases from V and 8 bases from J, the junction contained 8 bases not matched to a gene. The CDR3 loop spans 14 amino acids. CDR1 is SGHTA and CDR2 is FQGNSA in the germline V gene. This CDR3 is CASSPPGTEEKLFF. The CDR3 DNA sequence: TGTGCCAGCAGCCCACCCGGGACAGAGGAAAAACTGTTTTTT.

Worth noting for this clonotype: A read error may be the cause here, since a much bigger clone is one base away. The chain employs TRBV7-2 and TRBJ1-1; D uncertain. Germline CDR1 reads SGHTA; CDR2 reads FQGNSA. The CDR3 contains 13 residues. The CDR3 sequence is CARSLGLVNEAFF. CDR3 nucleotides: TGTGCCAGAAGCTTAGGATTGGTAAATGAAGCTTTCTTT.

There are a few counts of this clonotype. V is TRBV12-3 or TRBV12-4 and J is TRBJ1-5; no reliable D call. Trimming took 6 bases from V and 0 from J, leaving 9 bases between them. CDR3 size: 14 residues. DNA of the CDR3: TGTGCCAGCAGGGGTCGAGATAGCAATCAGCCCCAGCATTTT. Translated, it gives CASRGRDSNQPQHF.

The chain links TRBV6-8 to TRBJ2-3; TRBD2 might be the D (5 bases). Germline V gene lookup returns CDR1 MNHGY and CDR2 SAAAGT. This CDR3 region has 14 residues. Deletions cut 6 bases from V and 6 bases from J, with 16 bases between. Here the CDR3 reads CASRLTPGSDTQYF. The CDR3 coding sequence is TGTGCCAGCAGACTCACTCCGGGGTCGGATACGCAGTATTTT.

The chain joins TRBV7-2 to TRBJ2-7; weak D call: TRBD2 (6 bases). Germline CDR1 and CDR2: SGHTA and FQGNSA. Trimming took 5 bases from V and 6 from J, leaving 17 bases between them. This CDR3 spans 14 amino acids. This CDR3 is CASSQGTQWVEQYF. CDR3 bases: TGTGCCAGCAGCCAAGGGACTCAGTGGGTCGAGCAGTACTTC.

This clonotype has a count of ten or more. The chain carries TRBV7-2 and TRBJ2-1; the match to TRBD2 covers 13 bases. From germline, CDR1 is SGHTA and CDR2 FQGNSA. There are 17 residues in the CDR3. After removal of 5 bases from V and 5 bases from J, the junction contained 9 bases not matched to a gene. The CDR3 DNA is TGTGCCAGCAGCCCTAATCCGGGACTAGCGGGGCACAATGAGCAGTTCTTC. It encodes CASSPNPGLAGHNEQFF.

The chain carries TRBV15 and TRBJ2-7; tentative D call: TRBD1 (5 bases). The CDR3 extends over 15 amino acids. Germline V gene sequence: CDR1 LNHNV, CDR2 YYDKDF (reference sequence). The V end was cut by 0 bases, the J end by 2 bases, with 11 bases between. CDR3 amino acids: CATSRDRQGTYEQYF. DNA of the CDR3: TGTGCCACCAGCAGAGATCGGCAGGGTACCTACGAGCAGTACTTC.

This clonotype was counted between two and nine times. V usage is TRBV7-8 and J usage is TRBJ2-3, with 7 bases lining up with TRBD2. The CDR3 spans 16 residues. The trim removed 3 bases at V and 0 bases at J, leaving 6 bases unmatched. Germline CDR1 reads SGHVS; CDR2 reads FQNEAQ. In nucleotides, the CDR3 is TGTGCCAGCAGCTTTTGGGGGGGAGAGAGCACAGATACGCAGTATTTT. Encoded protein: CASSFWGGESTDTQYF.

This chain connects TRBV7-4 to TRBJ2-3; 8 nucleotides agree with TRBD1. Trimming removed 5 bases from V and 3 bases from J; junction bases left unmatched: 7. CDR1 and CDR2 from the germline V gene are SGHVT and SQSDAQ. This CDR3 has 15 amino acids. CDR3 coding DNA: TGTGCCAGCAGCGCCAGGGGGCCGGGTACAGATACGCAGTATTTT. This codes for CASSARGPGTDTQYF. The full variable domain, with the rest looked up from reference TRBV7-4 and TRBJ2-3, is GAGVSQSPRYKVAKRGRDVALRCDSISGHVTLYWYRQTLGQGSEVLTYSQSDAQRDKSGRPSGRFSAERPERSVSTLKIQRTEQGDSAVYLCASSARGPGTDTQYFGPGTRLTVL.

This clonotype was picked up a small number of times. V and J are TRBV7-2 and TRBJ1-1; D is ambiguous. Germline loops: CDR1 SGHTA, CDR2 FQGNSA. CDR3 size: 15 residues. V lost 7 bases and J 5 bases, leaving 20 bases between the germline ends. Here the CDR3 DNA reads TGTGCCAGCACCCAAGACGCCTTTGTGGAGACTGAAGCTTTCTTT. Its translation is CASTQDAFVETEAFF.

DNA of the CDR3: TGTGCCAGCAGCTCCCTCGTCCCCTTGGAGCAGTTCTTC. This encodes CASSSLVPLEQFF. V and J are TRBV11-2 and TRBJ2-1; no reliable D call. The CDR3 has 13 amino acids. Germline lookup yields CDR1 SGHAT and CDR2 FQNNGV. Trimming removed 4 bases from V and 10 bases from J, with 14 bases in between.

A word on this clonotype: Compared with germline, one end of the junction differs, possibly owing to a read error. V usage is TRBV4-1 and J usage is TRBJ2-7; 8 nucleotides match TRBD2. Germline lookup yields CDR1 MGHRA and CDR2 YSYEKL. The CDR3 loop spans 17 amino acids. The CDR3: CASSQDPSAGATYQQYF. In DNA form, the CDR3 reads TGCGCCAGCAGCCAAGACCCCTCAGCGGGGGCAACCTACCAGCAGTACTTC.

This clonotype appeared many times. The chain is built from TRBV7-2 and TRBJ1-1; D unclear. V was shortened by 3 bases and J by 10 bases, with 9 bases between the two germline ends. This CDR3 is 11 amino acids long. Germline CDR1 and CDR2: SGHTA and FQGNSA. Here the CDR3 reads CASSFAGRAFF. The CDR3 region has the DNA TGTGCCAGCAGCTTCGCTGGCAGAGCTTTCTTT.

V and J are TRBV5-1 and TRBJ2-1; TRBD2 agrees at 10 bases. With V trimmed by 1 base and J by 7 bases, 5 bases remained unmatched. The germline V gene has CDR1 SGHRS and CDR2 YFSETQ. This CDR3 contains 15 residues. The CDR3 DNA reads TGCGCCAGCAGCTTGTTTCTAGCGGGAGAAAATGAGCAGTTCTTC. Amino acid sequence: CASSLFLAGENEQFF.

V is TRBV7-6 and J is TRBJ2-7; a weak D match, TRBD2 (5 bases). The germline V gene encodes CDR1 SGHVS and CDR2 FNYEAQ. The V and J ends lost 0 bases and 4 bases respectively, with 13 bases between them. The CDR3 has 15 amino acids. CDR3 DNA: TGTGCCAGCAGCTTAGCCTTAGGGAGACTATACGAGCAGTACTTC. This translates into CASSLALGRLYEQYF.

This clonotype was detected only a few times. The chain carries TRBV7-9 and TRBJ1-4; no firm D call. CDR3 size: 17 residues. The germline V gene encodes CDR1 SEHNR and CDR2 FQNEAQ (reference sequence). Trimming shortened V by 5 bases and J by 6 bases, and 22 bases separated the two germline ends. CDR3 nucleotides: TGTGCCAGCAGCCCACGTAAGGGCACCTCCTTTGATGAAAAACTGTTTTTT. Translated: CASSPRKGTSFDEKLFF.

This clonotype occurred many times. The chain has TRBV7-2 and TRBJ2-1; D gene uncertain. CDR3 length: 14 residues. Germline CDR1 is SGHTA and CDR2 is FQGNSA. Trimming stripped 2 bases from V and 3 bases from J, with 8 bases between. CDR3 region: CASSLIAVYNEQFF. The CDR3 coding sequence is TGTGCCAGCAGCTTAATCGCAGTCTACAATGAGCAGTTCTTC.

Many counts were recorded for this clonotype. The V gene is TRBV4-3, the J gene TRBJ2-3; 9 bases fit TRBD1. With 3 bases clipped from V and 3 bases from J, the junction kept 7 bases outside the gene matches. There are 16 residues in the CDR3. In germline, CDR1 is LGHNA, CDR2 YSLEER. The CDR3 loop reads CASSQLTGGPTDTQYF. The CDR3 DNA follows: TGCGCCAGCAGCCAGCTAACAGGGGGCCCGACAGATACGCAGTATTTT.

The chain is built from TRBV20-1 and TRBJ2-7; 8 bases fit TRBD2. This CDR3 comprises 14 residues. With 6 bases clipped from V and 9 bases from J, the junction kept 16 bases outside the gene matches. Germline V gene data show CDR1 as DFQATT and CDR2 as SNEGSKA (reference sequence). The CDR3 coding sequence is TGCAGTGCCCAGAGAGCGGGGGTCCCCTCAGGGCAGTACTTC. This gives the protein CSAQRAGVPSGQYF.